This TCR beta chain was identified during a study of response to subunit inactivated influenza vaccine. TCRdb analysed the RT-PCR reads with MiXCR anew, one entry per CDR3 protein. The sample contains about 830,000 distinct CDR3 sequences, roughly 20% of which appear only once. The CDR3 extends over 17 amino acids. Trimming cost V 1 base and J 0 bases, with 14 bases left between them. CDR1 and CDR2 (germline): SGHTA, FQGNSA. This clonotype was picked up a small number of times. The sequence was obtained from a man aged 50 or older who received an inactivated influenza vaccine. The J gene is TRBJ2-3, the V gene TRBV7-2, with D perhaps being TRBD1 or TRBD2 (6 bases each). Material: PBMCs from blood, obtained 5 days after vaccination. This CDR3 reads CASSLVGWGASTDTQYF. CDR3 bases: TGTGCCAGCAGCTTAGTTGGGTGGGGGGCTAGCACAGATACGCAGTATTTT.